This T cell receptor (beta chain) was sequenced during a study of T cells after yellow fever vaccination. About the study: For low cell numbers, libraries were made with SMART-Seq v4 Ultra Low Input.

A universal primer site and UMIs were added as TCR cDNA was made by 5'RACE template switching. One entry per CDR3 protein results from TCRdb running MiXCR on the 5' RACE reads. This table holds 500,000 to 650,000 distinct CDR3 sequences, about a sixth found once. As for this clonotype: The antigen is undetermined.

The germline CDR1 and CDR2 sequences are LGHNA and YNFKEQ. The V gene end was trimmed by 1 base and the J gene end by 1 base; junction bases not matched to a gene: 6. The CDR3 spans 16 residues. Study-wide points: Post-booster repertoires contained most primary-vaccination clones again (96% CD4, 88% CD8).

The origin of this receptor is a man younger than 35 who received the YFV17D yellow fever vaccine. The gene calls are TRBV4-2 and TRBJ2-5; 7 nucleotides align to TRBD2. The sample here was PBMCs, taken 5 days after the first yellow fever vaccination. The CDR3 spells CASSQVRAGFQETQYF. CDR3 nucleotide sequence: TGTGCCAGCAGCCAAGTTCGAGCGGGGTTCCAAGAGACCCAGTACTTC.